This T cell receptor beta chain derives from a study of cytomegalovirus exposure and HLA in healthy donors. About the study: The same platform was used for the 120 validation repertoires and the 600 to 850 first-cohort repertoires, a later analysis reported.

Data came from immunoSEQ multiplex PCR; TCRdb stores just in-frame clones and leaves some out. The repertoire holds 100,000 to 150,000 clones, with nearly 90% as singletons. Between the trimmed V and J ends, which lost 2 bases and 5 bases, there was a span of 13 bases. The germline V gene encodes CDR1 SGHNT and CDR2 YYREEE (reference sequence). The CDR3 is made up of 14 amino acids. Sequencing was performed on PBMCs. The clonotype comes from a woman between 18 and 30 years old in good health and CMV-seronegative. The chain recombines TRBV5-4 with TRBJ2-5, with a possible D match to TRBD2 (5 bases). The CDR3 DNA sequence: TGTGCCAGCAGCTTTATGGGGAGCACGGAGACCCAGTACTTC. Its translation is CASSFMGSTETQYF.